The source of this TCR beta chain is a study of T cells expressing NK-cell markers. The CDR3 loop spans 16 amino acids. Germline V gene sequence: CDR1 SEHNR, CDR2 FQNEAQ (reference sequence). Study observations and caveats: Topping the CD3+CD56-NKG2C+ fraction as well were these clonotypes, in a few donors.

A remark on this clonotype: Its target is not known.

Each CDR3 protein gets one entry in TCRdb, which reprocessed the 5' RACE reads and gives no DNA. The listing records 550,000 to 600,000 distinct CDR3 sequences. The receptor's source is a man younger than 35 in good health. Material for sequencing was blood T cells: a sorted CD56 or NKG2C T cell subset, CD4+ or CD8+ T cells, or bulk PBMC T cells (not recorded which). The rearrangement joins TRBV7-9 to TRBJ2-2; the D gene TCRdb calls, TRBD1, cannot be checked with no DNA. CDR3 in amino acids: CASSGQRIFDPGELFF. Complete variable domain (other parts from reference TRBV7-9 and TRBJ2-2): DTGVSQNPRHKITKRGQNVTFRCDPISEHNRLYWYRQTLGQGPEFLTYFQNEAQLEKSRLLSDRFSAERPKGSFSTLEIQRTEQGDSAMYLCASSGQRIFDPGELFFGEGSRLTVL.